This section outlines one T cell receptor beta chain sequence together with its context. The antigen this receptor binds is unknown. One base away there is no much larger clone; base qualities are not given. The data belong to a study of shared clonotypes between healthy human individuals (dated by TCRdb to about 2020). Context from the whole study: The cohort comprised a couple of women and a few men aged 18 to 49 years. To increase sequencing depth and limit assay-specific biases, TCR repertoire library preparation and sequencing were carried out by different laboratories using diverse techniques. Per donor, three plates each were used for CD4 naive and CD4 memory, two for CD8 naive, and one for CD8 memory. Per donor, leukapheresis produced somewhere between about 0.8 and 9.5 billion PBMCs. To estimate repertoire size and how much clonotypes are shared between individuals, the study performed deep sequencing of blood TCR repertoires from roughly five healthy adults. Study-level results and caveats: Even with the large sequencing depth, rarefaction of the sorted-subset datasets indicated that sequencing was incomplete. Naive subsets generally had larger estimated clonotype richness than memory subsets did. When a handful of donors were compared, the shared fraction of clonotypes was around 5% for naive CD4, 3.5% to 4% for naive CD8, 2% to 2.5% for memory CD4, and less than 0.45% for memory CD8. Pairwise subsampling led to the expectation that sequencing depth would affect the degree of clonotype sharing among donors. Because the study included a small number of donors, the genetic and exposure-history diversity represented was limited. Sampling was limited to blood, and TCR repertoires in tissue likely differ from TCR repertoires in blood. Compared with non-shared clonotypes, clonotypes shared by all four sorted-subset donors had higher generation probabilities.

The germline V gene specifies KGHSH as CDR1 and LQKENI as CDR2. The junction shows trimming of 3 bases on V and 6 bases on J, plus 4 bases between the germline ends. From cysteine to phenylalanine, the CDR3 is 11 amino acids long. Just the 33-base CDR3 DNA is kept, in frame starting at base 1. TCR CDR3 regions were amplified from genomic DNA by multiplex PCR using the deep immunoSEQ assay. For each cell subset, the extracted genomic DNA was distributed evenly across all wells of several immunoSEQ 96-well plates, and each plate served as one replicate. For sorted subsets, each replicate PCR was loaded with 200 ng genomic DNA, equivalent to some 27,000 T cell genomes. Purified libraries were measured with a Qubit 3.0 fluorometer, size-checked on a Bioanalyzer 2100, and measured again with the KAPA Library Quantification kit. Every immunoSEQ 96-well plate was sequenced on a dedicated single-read 150-cycle Illumina NextSeq 550 flow cell. In the source study's methods: Because the immunoSEQ output included only junctional sequences and no quality scores, the filtering could not be the same as the filtering used for full-length reads. To assign V/J genes and CDR3, sequences were annotated using PyIR, a Python wrapper for IgBLAST v1.9, with IMGT germline references. Reads with weak V/J assignments (E-value above 1e-6), missing CDR3, stop codons, out-of-frame junctions, or ambiguous translated residues were removed. A V3J clonotype was defined by an identical inferred V gene, J gene, and CDR3 amino acid sequence. Percentage overlap between repertoires was computed as shared unique clonotypes divided by the size of the smaller repertoire. Richness of each repertoire was evaluated using RTK rarefaction, the Chao1 estimator, and Recon v2.1 estimates of unobserved clonotypes. Generation probabilities were computed with OLGA for all TCRbeta clonotypes obtained by the gDNA method from a few donors. Drawn from immuneACCESS, this table holds only the in-frame rearrangements with V and J called that TCRdb kept. Clones are partly lost; checked studies trace under half to an unresolved V gene and leave the rest unexplained. V, J and clone size were drawn from that table, and D and trimming were deduced from the DNA. The sample records approximately 92,000 clones, approximately 75% of which are singletons. The ten largest clones represent roughly 50% of the sample.

The donors were healthy, HIV-negative adults who had no recently reported acute infections or vaccinations. Every donor was a Caucasian adult living in Nashville, Tennessee, USA. The CD8 memory samples were a combination of magnetically selected CD45RO+ cells and CCR7-negative CD45RA+ effector memory (TemRA) cells. After blood collection by leukapheresis, PBMCs were isolated using Ficoll-Histopaque density gradient centrifugation and then cryopreserved in the vapor phase of liquid nitrogen. Purity and quantity of every magnetically sorted T cell population were checked by analytical flow cytometry. Genomic DNA was isolated from every sorted fraction and measured by UV absorbance on a Nanodrop 2000c.

The sequence was collected from a man younger than 45 in good health. This chain joins TRBV18 to TRBJ2-3, with no confident D gene call. Sequences were obtained from memory CD8+ T cells sorted from blood. The intended sense of this specimen's cell subset or site label: CD45RO+ cells pooled with CCR7-negative TemRA cells. The CDR3 reads CASSPWDTQYF. The DNA sequence is given as TGTGCCAGCTCACCCTGGGATACGCAGTATTTT.